A selection of T cell receptor beta chains follows, all from one sample in a study of CD4 T cells in relation to SARS-CoV-2 and coronaviruses. Generated by immunoSEQ multiplex PCR, the TCRdb table keeps only in-frame clones and is missing some. Of some 20,000 clones in the sample, around 72% were seen once. No antigen has been assigned to these receptors. The source material was CD4+ T cells from PBMCs, cultured in vitro. The receptors originated from a human donor in good health. Both conserved end residues are part of each CDR3. A D gene is named only where the DNA matches it firmly. The listing skips clone size in some rows; elsewhere it reads once, few, many or a size class.

j_call clone_size d_call v_call cdr3_aa cdr3_nt
TRBJ2-3 once TRBD1 TRBV25-1 CASSEDGQGLGTDTQYF TGTGCCAGCAGTGAAGACGGACAGGGCCTAGGCACAGATACGCAGTATTTT
TRBJ2-1 - - TRBV5-1 CASSLAASSYNEQFF TGCGCCAGCAGCTTGGCGGCAAGCTCCTACAATGAGCAGTTCTTC
TRBJ1-1 - - TRBV11-2 CASSPGGMNTEAFF TGTGCCAGCAGCCCTGGGGGGATGAACACTGAAGCTTTCTTT
TRBJ1-2 few - TRBV4-1 CASSQASNYYGYTF TGCGCCAGCAGCCAAGCGAGTAACTATTATGGCTACACCTTC
TRBJ2-1 - - TRBV15 CATSREAHLKQFF TGTGCCACCAGCAGAGAGGCCCATTTAAAGCAGTTCTTC
TRBJ2-2 few - TRBV10-1 CASSGGWTGELFF TGCGCCAGCAGTGGGGGCTGGACCGGGGAGCTGTTTTTT
TRBJ1-5 - TRBD1 TRBV19 CASSIQGENNQPQHF TGTGCCAGTAGTATACAGGGGGAGAACAATCAGCCCCAGCATTTT
TRBJ1-4 - - TRBV6-1 CASSERGANEKLFF TGTGCCAGCAGTGAGAGGGGAGCTAATGAAAAACTGTTTTTT
TRBJ2-5 - - TRBV30 CAWRSRDRETQYF TGTGCCTGGAGATCTCGGGATCGAGAGACCCAGTACTTC
TRBJ2-7 once TRBD1 TRBV19 CASSTGQGRTKQYF TGTGCCAGTAGTACTGGACAGGGAAGGACTAAGCAGTACTTC
TRBJ2-7 - TRBD2 TRBV7-2 CASSLGLAEYEQYF TGTGCCAGCAGCTTAGGCCTAGCGGAATACGAGCAGTACTTC
TRBJ2-5 - - TRBV10-1 CASSESGETQYF TGCGCCAGCAGTGAGTCAGGGGAGACCCAGTACTTC
TRBJ2-5 - TRBD2 TRBV7-8 CASSLEVPGGETQYF TGTGCCAGCAGCTTAGAGGTCCCGGGAGGAGAGACCCAGTACTTC
TRBJ2-1 - - TRBV7-3 CASSLDGSSYNEQFF TGTGCCAGCAGCTTAGACGGGAGCTCCTACAATGAGCAGTTCTTC
TRBJ1-1 - - TRBV30 CAWSTRSTEAFF TGTGCCTGGAGTACCCGAAGCACTGAAGCTTTCTTT
TRBJ2-2 - TRBD1 TRBV19 CASSRGQSTGELFF TGTGCCAGTAGTAGGGGACAGAGCACCGGGGAGCTGTTTTTT
TRBJ2-1 - - TRBV3-1/TRBV3-2 CASSPLGVSRSNEQFF TGTGCCAGCAGCCCATTGGGGGTGTCTCGGTCCAATGAGCAGTTCTTC
TRBJ2-2 - TRBD2 TRBV11-3 CASSSSSGRAGELFF TGTGCCAGCAGCTCGTCTAGCGGGAGGGCCGGGGAGCTGTTTTTT
TRBJ2-1 - TRBD1 TRBV11-2 CASTAGGEWDEQFF TGTGCCAGCACCGCAGGGGGCGAATGGGATGAGCAGTTCTTC
TRBJ2-1 - - TRBV7-9 CASSPTSRYSYNEQFF TGTGCCAGCAGCCCCACTAGCAGATACTCCTACAATGAGCAGTTCTTC
TRBJ2-1 - - TRBV29-1 CSVLQALGGNEQFF TGCAGCGTCCTCCAGGCTTTGGGTGGCAATGAGCAGTTCTTC
TRBJ2-1 hyperexpanded TRBD2 TRBV30 CAWSPMGLSSTYNEQFF TGTGCCTGGAGTCCCATGGGACTATCTTCTACCTACAATGAGCAGTTCTTC
TRBJ2-1 - TRBD1 TRBV19 CASSPGTGQNEQFF TGTGCCAGTAGTCCGGGGACAGGGCAAAATGAGCAGTTCTTC
TRBJ2-3 - TRBD2 TRBV9 CASSVAQRELDTQYF TGTGCCAGCAGCGTAGCTCAGCGGGAGTTAGATACGCAGTATTTT
TRBJ1-3 - - TRBV10-3 CAISGGITPGNTIYF TGTGCCATCAGTGGGGGCATAACTCCTGGAAACACCATATATTTT
TRBJ1-1 - - TRBV5-6 CASSLVHRLNTEAFF TGTGCCAGCAGCTTGGTTCACAGGCTGAACACTGAAGCTTTCTTT
TRBJ2-3 - - TRBV30 CAWARLGLASDTQYF TGTGCCTGGGCGAGGTTAGGGCTAGCCTCAGATACGCAGTATTTT
TRBJ1-2 - TRBD1 TRBV7-9 CASSLAGTGFGYTF TGTGCCAGCAGCTTAGCTGGGACAGGGTTTGGCTACACCTTC
TRBJ1-1 - TRBD1 TRBV6-7 CASSYSRTGLSEAFF TGTGCCAGCAGTTACTCCCGGACAGGGTTGTCTGAAGCTTTCTTT
TRBJ2-1 - - TRBV4-2 CASSQEFGNSREQFF TGTGCCAGCAGCCAAGAATTCGGGAACAGTCGCGAGCAGTTCTTC
TRBJ1-1 once - TRBV28 CASSSAPGVVNTEAFF TGTGCCAGCAGCTCCGCCCCGGGGGTCGTTAACACTGAAGCTTTCTTT
TRBJ2-2 - TRBD2 TRBV28 CASSLQGLAGGPGELFF TGTGCCAGCAGTTTACAAGGGTTAGCGGGTGGACCCGGGGAGCTGTTTTTT
TRBJ1-2 - - TRBV18 CASSPPPGEGYTF TGTGCCAGCTCACCACCCCCAGGCGAAGGCTACACCTTC
TRBJ2-7 - TRBD2 TRBV3-1/TRBV3-2 CASSSGTSQTRRYF TGTGCCAGCAGTAGCGGGACTAGCCAAACCCGCAGGTACTTC
TRBJ2-2 - - TRBV10-3 CAIMGLANTGELFF TGTGCCATCATGGGGCTTGCTAACACCGGGGAGCTGTTTTTT
TRBJ2-7 once TRBD1 TRBV25-1 CASSDNHRGRVHEQYF TGTGCCAGCAGTGATAATCACAGGGGGCGCGTCCACGAGCAGTACTTC
TRBJ2-7 - - TRBV19 CASSNRDGSYEQYF TGTGCCAGTAGTAACCGGGACGGCTCCTACGAGCAGTACTTC
TRBJ1-4 - TRBD1 TRBV28 CASSFPDRVRGARRVHTNEKLFF TGTGCCAGCAGTTTTCCGGACAGGGTTCGTGGAGCGCGGAGAGTGCATACTAATGAAAAACTGTTTTTT
TRBJ2-1 - TRBD2 TRBV3-1/TRBV3-2 CASSHEGLAGRNEQFF TGTGCCAGCAGCCACGAGGGACTAGCGGGGCGCAATGAGCAGTTCTTC
TRBJ1-1 - TRBD1 TRBV7-3 CASSLTGEGTEAFF TGTGCCAGCAGCCTAACAGGGGAGGGCACTGAAGCTTTCTTT
TRBJ2-7 - TRBD2 TRBV6-1 CASSEFLLAGKRNEQYF TGTGCCAGCAGTGAATTCCTTCTAGCGGGAAAACGAAACGAGCAGTACTTC
TRBJ2-2 - TRBD1 TRBV18 CASSDYVQGASTGELFF TGTGCCAGCTCTGACTACGTACAGGGGGCTAGCACCGGGGAGCTGTTTTTT
TRBJ1-2 - - TRBV5-1 CASSLEGGGYGYTF TGCGCCAGCAGCTTGGAAGGGGGAGGCTATGGCTACACCTTC
TRBJ2-3 - - TRBV5-1 CASSFPTDTQYF TGCGCCAGCAGCTTTCCCACAGATACGCAGTATTTT
TRBJ2-2 few - TRBV10-3 CAISESGNTGELFF TGTGCCATCAGTGAGTCCGGGAACACCGGGGAGCTGTTTTTT
TRBJ1-1 - - TRBV29-1 CSVEERGDGTEAFF TGCAGCGTTGAAGAGAGGGGCGACGGTACGGAAGCTTTCTTT
TRBJ2-7 - TRBD2 TRBV19 CASSSNLGAGGPGYEQYF TGTGCCAGTAGCTCGAATTTGGGAGCGGGAGGGCCCGGGTACGAGCAGTACTTC
TRBJ2-2 few TRBD2 TRBV9 CASSVGTKNTGELFF TGTGCCAGCAGCGTCGGGACTAAAAACACCGGGGAGCTGTTTTTT
TRBJ1-1 - - TRBV7-3 CASSLSANTEAFF TGTGCCAGCAGCTTATCAGCGAACACTGAAGCTTTCTTT
TRBJ2-7 once TRBD1 TRBV27 CASSLNFGTGLYEQYF TGTGCCAGCAGTTTAAACTTCGGGACAGGGCTCTACGAGCAGTACTTC
TRBJ2-7 few TRBD1 TRBV18 CASSRDRRTGEQYF TGTGCCAGCTCACGGGACAGGCGGACGGGGGAGCAGTACTTC
TRBJ1-4 - - TRBV30 CAWSADRAGGEKLFF TGTGCCTGGAGTGCAGATCGGGCGGGGGGGGAAAAACTGTTTTTT
TRBJ1-2 - TRBD1 TRBV2 CASRYRGNGYTF TGTGCCAGCAGATACAGGGGGAATGGCTACACCTTC